Listed below are T cell receptor beta chains from one sample, sequenced in a study of CD8 T cells in Susac syndrome. Using its own MiXCR run on the immunoSEQ multiplex PCR reads, TCRdb lists one record per CDR3 protein. The table shows around 95,000 distinct CDR3 sequences, with roughly 96% occurring only once. The sequencing sample was made of CD8+ T cells from PBMCs. The receptors here all came from a human donor with Susac syndrome. CDR3s leave out the opening cysteine and the closing phenylalanine or tryptophan. Fields, in order: V gene, J gene, CDR3 protein.

V gene: TRBV20-1
J gene: TRBJ1-2
CDR3 protein: SAREYYGYT

V gene: TRBV7-6
J gene: TRBJ1-1
CDR3 protein: ASSRGGRTEAF

V gene: TRBV5-4
J gene: TRBJ2-3
CDR3 protein: ASSFGESTDTQY

V gene: TRBV5-6
J gene: TRBJ1-5
CDR3 protein: ASSSRDGIQPQH

V gene: TRBV3-1
J gene: TRBJ1-1
CDR3 protein: ASSLAGIMNTEAF

V gene: TRBV6-5
J gene: TRBJ2-5
CDR3 protein: ASSSHRDRRETQY

V gene: TRBV12-3/TRBV12-4
J gene: TRBJ2-7
CDR3 protein: ASSFAQGRAY

V gene: TRBV27
J gene: TRBJ1-5
CDR3 protein: ASSMTGDSNQPQH

V gene: TRBV6-5
J gene: TRBJ2-6
CDR3 protein: ATLRPGANVLT

V gene: TRBV20-1
J gene: TRBJ2-1
CDR3 protein: SARDVADSYNEQF

V gene: TRBV5-1
J gene: TRBJ1-1
CDR3 protein: ASSLAGLEDERLAF

V gene: TRBV28
J gene: TRBJ1-5
CDR3 protein: ASSAHSGDNQPQH

V gene: TRBV29-1
J gene: TRBJ1-1
CDR3 protein: SVHRANTEAF

V gene: TRBV5-6
J gene: TRBJ2-5
CDR3 protein: ASSLARGQGDEETQY

V gene: TRBV10-2
J gene: TRBJ2-5
CDR3 protein: ASSGPGGGETQY

V gene: TRBV28
J gene: TRBJ1-2
CDR3 protein: ASSLPDSYGYT

V gene: TRBV20-1
J gene: TRBJ2-1
CDR3 protein: SARAGYNEQF

V gene: TRBV6-6
J gene: TRBJ1-5
CDR3 protein: ASSSLRDSNQPQH

V gene: TRBV7-2
J gene: TRBJ2-7
CDR3 protein: ASSLGQSAYEQY

V gene: TRBV3-1
J gene: TRBJ1-2
CDR3 protein: ASSQKQRDYGYT

V gene: TRBV19
J gene: TRBJ2-2
CDR3 protein: ASGTATNTGELF

V gene: TRBV12-3/TRBV12-4
J gene: TRBJ1-2
CDR3 protein: ASSPETRATYGYT

V gene: TRBV10-3
J gene: TRBJ2-7
CDR3 protein: AISNTGASYEQY

V gene: TRBV20-1
J gene: TRBJ2-1
CDR3 protein: SARSGGPYNEQF

V gene: TRBV20-1
J gene: TRBJ2-3
CDR3 protein: SARRAGGPDTQY

V gene: TRBV12-3/TRBV12-4
J gene: TRBJ2-1
CDR3 protein: ASSLADSYNEQF

V gene: TRBV27
J gene: TRBJ2-1
CDR3 protein: ASSLCAEQF

V gene: TRBV5-1
J gene: TRBJ1-2
CDR3 protein: ASSLEGNYGYT

V gene: TRBV29-1
J gene: TRBJ1-1
CDR3 protein: SANSQGSAF

V gene: TRBV5-1
J gene: TRBJ1-2
CDR3 protein: ASSLKWDWKMAFYGYT

V gene: TRBV28
J gene: TRBJ2-7
CDR3 protein: ASSFETGGVDEQY

V gene: TRBV13
J gene: TRBJ2-7
CDR3 protein: ASSLVRSYEQY

V gene: TRBV11-2
J gene: TRBJ2-5
CDR3 protein: ASSGRYQETQY

V gene: TRBV24-1
J gene: TRBJ2-1
CDR3 protein: ATSDRTMNEQV

V gene: TRBV29-1
J gene: TRBJ1-2
CDR3 protein: SVLRGGGPSGYT

V gene: TRBV9
J gene: TRBJ1-1
CDR3 protein: ASSVVGEGKAF

V gene: TRBV14
J gene: TRBJ2-7
CDR3 protein: ASSPDLATYEQY

V gene: TRBV6-5
J gene: TRBJ1-5
CDR3 protein: ASSPNMGNQPQH

V gene: TRBV23-1
J gene: TRBJ2-2
CDR3 protein: ARPVRGAATGELF

V gene: TRBV29-1
J gene: TRBJ2-3
CDR3 protein: SVASTTSTDTQY

V gene: TRBV20-1
J gene: TRBJ2-5
CDR3 protein: SARGLALQETQY

V gene: TRBV14
J gene: TRBJ2-7
CDR3 protein: ASSQGGWQY

V gene: TRBV5-6
J gene: TRBJ2-7
CDR3 protein: ASSSLAGGYEQY

V gene: TRBV9
J gene: TRBJ1-1
CDR3 protein: ASSDTGTKNTEAF

V gene: TRBV18
J gene: TRBJ2-7
CDR3 protein: ASSPRQTSYEQY

V gene: TRBV20-1
J gene: TRBJ2-3
CDR3 protein: SARGILVTDTQY

V gene: TRBV28
J gene: TRBJ2-7
CDR3 protein: ASSTYEQY

V gene: TRBV29-1
J gene: TRBJ1-1
CDR3 protein: SVVMTEAF

V gene: TRBV7-9
J gene: TRBJ2-7
CDR3 protein: ASSLERTGANEQY